This T cell receptor beta chain derives from a study of beta chain features in type 1 diabetes (dated by TCRdb to 2016 to 2019). Turning to the overall study: No differences in mean age, gender distribution, total cell number or subset yield were found between patients and healthy donors. A total of roughly 98,000,000 sorted cells were examined across all samples, and a strong correlation was observed between cell number per subset and RNA yield. In the study, recently diagnosed type 1 diabetes patients and matched healthy donors were compared on the TCRB repertoires of their sorted circulating CD4+ T cell subsets. Whereas all 30 or so donors provided naive and central memory subsets, regulatory and stem cell-like memory subsets were isolated from just 8 patients and about 8 healthy donors.

A single peripheral blood draw of about 116 mL on average was collected from each donor into heparinised tubes. A BD FACSAria II and a panel including CD45RO, CCR7, CD25, CD127, CD95 and CD27 were used to sort naive, central memory, regulatory and stem cell-like memory CD4+ T cells. Every sorted population had a purity above 98%. PBMCs were separated immediately by Lymphoprep density gradient centrifugation and were stained directly, without being cultured. So that batch effects would be minimized, each experiment stained and sorted samples in pairs, pairing one healthy donor with one patient. All of the isolated RNA was reverse transcribed with the High Capacity cDNA Reverse Transcription Kit, so expressed TCRB transcripts were sequenced. Deep immunoSEQ sequencing was performed on naive, central memory and regulatory T cell samples, with an average of roughly 3.5 million total reads per sample. Sorted cells were lysed in RLT buffer and RNA was extracted with DNase-treated RNeasy Micro or Mini kits, depending on cell number. To prevent cross-contamination, every cell subset was processed on its own, while patient and healthy donor samples were processed together. TCRB sequences were amplified from cDNA with the immunoSEQ multiplex PCR, producing 87-bp fragments spanning the CDR3 region. Amplicons were sequenced on the Illumina HiSeq platform. Per the authors' processing: Synthetic template baselines were used to correct PCR bias computationally, reads within Hamming distance 2 were collapsed, and singletons that could not be merged were discarded. Reads were aligned to IMGT to assign V, D and J genes, CDR3 length, and insertions or deletions at six rearrangement sites. Within each subset, clonotype counts were normalized to the number of sorted cells before true diversity and Gini coefficients were calculated with the tcR R package. The overlap coefficient, calculated on TCRB nucleotide sequences, was used to quantify repertoire sharing. As a proxy for the pre-selection repertoire, out-of-frame TCRB sequences from naive cells were analyzed. Here the immuneACCESS table is served through TCRdb, limited to in-frame sequences with V and J called. Missing clones are a known gap in these copies; in checked studies unresolved V genes cover under half, and the rest lacks a known reason. The DNA gave D and trimming, while V, J and clone size come from that table. Here the sample has around 400,000 clones; over 10% occur a single time. Clones ranked in the top ten supply approximately 0.015% of the sample.

From cysteine to phenylalanine, the CDR3 is 14 amino acids long. Of the read, only the CDR3 DNA is kept; its 42 bases are in frame from base 1. V loses 5 bases of germline sequence and J loses 5 bases, and the interval between the two ends is 12 bases. CDR1 and CDR2, per the germline V gene, are SGHAT and FQNNGV. In its sample, this clone was seen a few times. Its antigen is not yet known. Base quality data are lacking; no much larger clone is found one base away. What the research found in general, with its limitations: Because cDNA was sequenced instead of genomic DNA, highly expressing activated cells could be over-represented, though the groups showed no difference in activation or CD3 levels. A moderate but significant shortening of TCRB CDR3 length was observed in type 1 diabetes patients in all four CD4+ subsets. Naive, central memory and regulatory TCRB repertoires appeared more similar among patients than among healthy donors. Only small numbers of individuals were included in the HLA sub-analyses, which left unresolved whether HLA type had any influence on TCRB rearrangement. Shorter templates might be favored by PCR, yet because patient and control samples were amplified and corrected together, any such skew would affect both groups equally. At VDJ recombination sites, type 1 diabetes patients had fewer insertions and more deleted nucleotides, which implies abnormalities in thymic rearrangement.

This receptor was identified in a young man in good health. The rearranged chain carries TRBV11-2 and TRBJ2-2; matching of 6 bases hints at TRBD2 as the D gene. Sample: naive CD4+ T cells from blood. Explained via the paper, the cell subset or site label denotes: true naive CD4+ T cells. The CDR3 protein: CASSAGTETGELFF. The DNA reads as follows: TGTGCCAGCAGCGCCGGGACTGAGACCGGGGAGCTGTTTTTT.